This TCR beta chain is drawn from a study of blood T cells in healthy people across ages. To note about this clonotype: At one boundary the junction diverges from the germline segment, which might be a read error.

The CDR3 has 16 residues. CDR1 SGHAT and CDR2 FQNNGV come from the germline V gene. It was with a sample-barcoded 5' primer and a J-beta primer mix that a second PCR of about 7 to 12 cycles was run. TCRdb redid the calling of the 5' RACE reads with MiXCR, one entry per CDR3 protein. The table has around 700,000 distinct CDR3 sequences, approximately 25% seen once. A further study also used this sample, focusing on T cells of mothers and their children.

The chain uses TRBV11-2 and TRBJ1-4, with D possibly being TRBD1 (6 bases). The source is a boy aged 10-17 years in good health. Sequencing input: blood. Here the CDR3 reads CVSSLEGGTLNEKLFF. The CDR3 coding sequence is TGTGTCAGCAGCTTAGAGGGGGGTACTCTTAATGAAAAACTGTTTTTT. Complete variable domain (other parts from reference TRBV11-2 and TRBJ1-4): EAGVAQSPRYKIIEKRQSVAFWCNPISGHATLYWYQQILGQGPKLLIQFQNNGVVDDSQLPKDRFSAERLKGVDSTLKIQPAKLEDSAVYLCVSSLEGGTLNEKLFFGSGTQLSVL.